The 8 T cell receptor beta chains below come from one sample, sequenced in a study of early T cells in non-severe SARS-CoV-2 infection. TCRdb called the 5' RACE reads again in MiXCR, with one record for every CDR3 protein. Of tens of thousands of distinct CDR3 sequences in the sample, around an eighth were seen once. Sequencing was done on a sample of whole blood. These receptors all stem from an adult who was a healthcare worker with PCR-confirmed SARS-CoV-2 infection or an uninfected control (not recorded which).

This clonotype has more than one count but fewer than ten. One end of the junction is discordant with germline, which a read error may explain. The V gene is TRBV15, the J gene TRBJ1-2; D unclear. This CDR3 has 13 amino acids. From germline, CDR1 is LNHNV and CDR2 YYDKDF (reference sequence). The CDR3 sequence: CATSRPPWEVSLF. CDR3 DNA sequence: TGTGCCACCAGCAGACCACCTTGGGAGGTCAGCCTCTTC.

This rearrangement joins TRBV5-1 to TRBJ2-5, with D possibly TRBD1 on 6 matching bases. Trimming shortened V by 0 bases and J by 4 bases, and 13 bases separated the two germline ends. Germline V CDR1 and CDR2: SGHRS, YFSETQ. This CDR3 spans 15 amino acids. The CDR3 reads CASSLEYRVVETQYF. CDR3 coding DNA: TGCGCCAGCAGCTTGGAGTACAGGGTGGTAGAGACCCAGTACTTC.

This clonotype was observed a handful of times. The V and J genes are TRBV10-1 and TRBJ2-1; D is ambiguous. Per the germline V gene, CDR1 is WNHNN and CDR2 is SYGVQD (reference sequence). The V end was cut by 4 bases, the J end by 6 bases, with 4 bases between. CDR3 length: 11 amino acids. In nucleotides, the CDR3 is TGCGCCAGCAGTGGGGGCAATGAGCAGTTCTTC. It is translated as CASSGGNEQFF.

The rearrangement joins TRBV10-2 to TRBJ2-3; the D gene is possibly TRBD1 (6 bases). Germline CDR1 WSHSY, CDR2 SAAADI. There are 14 residues in the CDR3. V shed 1 base and J shed 5 bases, with 10 bases lying between them. As DNA, the CDR3 is TGCGCCAGCAGTGAGTATGGCAGGGGAGATACGCAGTATTTT. This gives the protein CASSEYGRGDTQYF.

This clonotype occurred many times. The chain recombines TRBV24-1 with TRBJ2-1; D ambiguous. Germline V gene data show CDR1 as KGHDR and CDR2 as SFDVKD. V lost 4 bases, J lost 7 bases, and 10 bases lay in between. This CDR3 contains 13 residues. For the CDR3, the DNA is TGTGCCACCAGTGAGGGGTTACAGAATGAGCAGTTCTTC. This encodes CATSEGLQNEQFF.

This clonotype was seen at least ten times. This chain links TRBV20-1 with TRBJ1-4; a weak D match, TRBD1 (6 bases). Germline V gene sequence: CDR1 DFQATT, CDR2 SNEGSKA (reference sequence). This CDR3 has 14 residues. V was shortened by 3 bases and J by 7 bases, with 15 bases between the two germline ends. CDR3: CSASVGGLGEKLFF. Written as DNA, the CDR3 is TGCAGTGCTAGTGTCGGGGGGCTAGGTGAAAAACTGTTTTTT.

The V call is TRBV5-6, the J call TRBJ2-5; no reliable D call. Trimming shortened V by 4 bases and J by 3 bases, and 19 bases separated the two germline ends. CDR3 length: 16 residues. Germline loops: CDR1 SGHDT, CDR2 YYEEEE. CDR3 amino acids: CASSLIGPLDEETQYF. The CDR3 region has the DNA TGTGCCAGCAGCCTTATAGGTCCTCTAGACGAAGAGACCCAGTACTTC.

This clonotype was detected ten times or more. The chain is built from TRBV10-3 and TRBJ2-1; D might be TRBD2 (5 bases). CDR1 is ENHRY, CDR2 SYGVKD, per germline. The CDR3 extends over 13 amino acids. V lost 2 bases and J 10 bases, leaving 12 bases between the germline ends. The CDR3 nucleotides read TGTGCCATCAGTGAGGACTACCCGAGGGAGCAGTTCTTC. Translated, it gives CAISEDYPREQFF.